The clone carrying this T cell receptor (beta chain) was seen at least ten times. The sample originates from a study of spatial heterogeneity in lung cancer. Time point reported: sample taken at primary tumor resection. From the 5' RACE reads, TCRdb called clonotypes with MiXCR, one entry per CDR3 protein. The data hold about 10,000 distinct CDR3 sequences, with about 4% observed a single time. This sample comprised PBMCs, obtained at surgery. The source is a female donor with early-stage non-small cell lung cancer.

CDR3 sequence: CSANDNYVLREQYF. Here the CDR3 DNA reads TGCAGTGCTAACGACAACTACGTTCTGAGGGAGCAGTACTTC. The chain has TRBV20-1 and TRBJ2-7, with D uncertain. V dropped 4 bases and J dropped 7 bases, with 20 bases sitting between them. Germline values: CDR1 DFQATT, CDR2 SNEGSKA (reference sequence). The CDR3 spans 14 residues.